This T cell receptor beta chain is from a study of cytomegalovirus exposure and HLA in healthy donors (dated by TCRdb to 2015 to 2018). At the level of the whole study: An earlier analysis of more than 550 of the donors reported under 300 Gb of sequence data and 95 million to 140 million unique TCR beta sequences obtained from about 179 million T cells. An early release that covered roughly 600 HLA-typed donors contained approximately 290 gigabases of sequencing data and 85 million to 100 million unique TCR sequences. Of the 300 to 500 genotyped donors, 75% to 85% were placed in the genetic ancestry cluster associated with self-reported Caucasian donors. The study was designed to test whether signatures of past pathogen exposure could be identified by cataloging public T cell receptors. The study profiled the T cell repertoires of 666 subjects by immunosequencing and related them to cytomegalovirus serostatus. Besides the first cohort of some 670 subjects, a separate validation cohort made up of 120 or so different subjects was used. High-throughput TCR immunosequencing, statistical association of individual TCRs with disease status, and machine learning were combined to predict cytomegalovirus infection status. In a later analysis, previously published TCR beta repertoires from about 670 donors were re-analyzed and high-resolution HLA genotyping was added so that TCR occurrence patterns could be studied. In the later analysis, no new phenotypic data were used to find candidate immune exposures; instead, reliance was placed on TCR beta sequences and their occurrence across donors. An earlier analysis of approximately 640 of the donors applied high-throughput TCR beta sequencing to assess whether each TCR beta V gene segment acted as functional or pseudogenic. Donor age, sex, ethnicity and CMV serostatus were collected together with the repertoire data. In a later genetic analysis, genome-wide SNP genotypes for about 55% of the 666 donors were used, and that subset was treated as a discovery cohort. All discovery cohort repertoires had been generated on a single sequencing platform. HLA typing covered class I and class II loci at four-digit resolution. Typing coverage varied by locus: about 629-640 donors for A, B, C, DRB1 and DQB1; roughly 500 for DQA1; some 610 for DPA1; 400 to 480 for DPB1. A handful of DR-DQ haplotypes were handled as single units for association and clustering because linkage in the cohort was strong. On average, over 200,000 unique TCR beta nucleotide sequences were sequenced per donor among a few hundred genotyped donors of the cohort, with roughly 18% of those sequences being non-productive. Study-wide findings and limitations: Because counts were too low, fewer than 20 rarely observed V segments, including chromosome 9 orphons, were excluded from the earlier analysis of 587 of the donors. Because some donors lacked HLA typing at each locus, the association tests relied only on the typed subset. The authors suggested that the approach could potentially be generalized to other disease states and immunological phenotypes. According to a later analysis, most CMV-associated TCR beta chains appeared to be HLA-restricted, and the HLA associations seemed to be driven largely by CMV exposure. In vitro tests confirmed that a few of the cytomegalovirus-associated TCR beta chains recognize cytomegalovirus antigens. Immune exposure information for the cohort was limited to CMV serostatus. An association between a missense DCLRE1C variant and V-gene and J-gene trimming of TCR beta chains was found in a later genetic analysis and replicated in an independent cohort. Presence/absence analyses assumed roughly uniform sequencing depth across donors, an assumption that may not hold. According to a later genetic analysis, donors in an Asian-associated ancestry cluster had fewer N-insertions in productive TCRs than the roughly 660-donor mean. In a later analysis, HLA-associated TCR beta chains were found to be more clonally expanded and to have lower generation probabilities than equally common non-associated chains. A cluster of highly shared sequence variants was judged likely to be a technical artifact of the sequencing pipeline. When HLA alleles, especially DR and DQ, strongly co-occurred, attributing TCR associations to individual alleles was difficult. A further reported finding was that TCR beta sequences accurately predicted the HLA-A and HLA-B alleles for most subjects in the first cohort. Across donors, most TCR sequences were observed very rarely, whereas some public TCRs were present in many individuals. In a later analysis, several top co-occurrence clusters were reported to appear linked to parvovirus B19, influenza, CMV and Epstein-Barr virus. In an earlier analysis of 500 to 650 of the donors, most TCR beta V segments appeared in productive rearrangements about 87% or about 30% of the time, broadly matching IMGT annotations. Linkage disequilibrium might explain the correlated functional status among segregating V segments, but an unknown experimental factor could not be ruled out. The cohort was sequenced for TCR beta chains only, and without alpha or paired-chain data the features that could be detected were limited. The study listed 150 to 200 TCR beta chains as associated with cytomegalovirus. According to a later analysis, TCR association rates differed among HLA loci, with DRB1 alleles showing the most associated TCRs and HLA-C alleles showing the fewest. Specific HLA alleles were associated with 15,000 to 20,000 TCR beta sequences at a false discovery rate of 0.05 in a later analysis. Because the 87-base-pair reads could not distinguish some IMGT-functional V segments, including TRBV6-2 and TRBV6-3, those segments were excluded. The classifier was reported to diagnose cytomegalovirus status with high specificity and sensitivity in both the original and validation cohorts.

CDR3 length: 15 amino acids, cysteine to phenylalanine. CDR3 DNA only is kept here, 45 bases in frame from base 1. Cut back by 6 bases and 4 bases, the V and J ends lie 17 bases apart. Reading the germline V gene (reference sequence) gives CDR1 MNHEY and CDR2 SMNVEV. Preparation of the library involved the immunoSEQ multiplex PCR assay. For the multiplex PCR, a mixture combining 60 forward primers for TCR Vbeta segments and 13 reverse primers for TCR Jbeta segments was used. The CDR3 region of rearranged TCR beta genes was amplified from genomic DNA by a multiplex PCR assay. The amplified TCR beta libraries were sequenced on the Illumina HiSeq System as 87-base-pair reads. The authors' analysis ran thus. Across the 700 or so repertoires, a later analysis counted some 80 million unique TCR beta chains, around 11 million of which were shared by at least two donors. Raw reads were error-corrected and collapsed into unique sequences by a nearest-neighbor algorithm in which closely related sequences were merged to remove PCR and sequencing errors. CDR3 sequences were aligned to IMGT reference sequences to assign V, D and J gene segments. For a sequence to be retained, a match of at least six nucleotides was required to both a V gene segment and a J gene segment. A rearrangement was called productive if the CDR3 had no stop codons and remained in frame with V and J, and every other rearrangement was called non-productive. CDR3 was defined by IMGT convention, running from the second conserved V-encoded cysteine to the conserved J-encoded phenylalanine. Sequences without an unambiguous match to a single V gene segment were excluded from the earlier analysis of about 640 of the donors. An earlier analysis of several hundred of the donors classified V segments as functional when productive rearrangements were above 56.7% and as segregating when the standard deviation between donors was above 5%. A statistical classification framework was developed to diagnose cytomegalovirus status using the catalog of TCR beta chain sequences. In a later analysis, V and J genes were assigned by comparing TCR nucleotide sequences against IMGT/GENE-DB human TR gene sequences. In a later analysis, CDR3 sequences and most-parsimonious VDJ recombination scenarios were assigned using the TCRdist pipeline. In a later analysis, every TCR beta chain was defined by the combination of its CDR3 amino acid sequence and its V-gene family, and reads without a unique V-gene family were dropped. A later analysis removed 550 to 650 highly shared, low-generation-probability nucleotide sequences to deal with suspected cross-contamination and a sequencing artifact. For each public chain, a later analysis derived a clonal expansion index from normalized ranks of inferred template counts within each repertoire. A later analysis computed generation probabilities with a VDJ recombination model fitted to out-of-frame rearrangements, and checked the results against IGoR. In a later analysis, hypergeometric tests were used to score TCR-TCR, TCR-HLA and TCR-CMV co-occurrence, with a repertoire-size bias correction applied to TCR pairs. A later analysis estimated false discovery rates by permuting HLA or CMV assignments 20 times. In a later analysis, co-occurring TCRs were grouped using DBSCAN, and TCRdist sequence similarity was added for clustering within HLA-allele-positive subsets. For co-occurrence clustering, repertoires with fewer than 30,000 or more than 120,000 public chains were excluded, along with 5 or 6 repertoires with anomalous nucleotide sharing. What TCRdb holds here is the immuneACCESS table cut down to in-frame rearrangements. Part of the clones is not present; checked against another copy, under half of the missing clones reflect an unresolved V gene, and the others are unexplained. V, J and clone size derive from that table, while D and trimming were established from the DNA sequence. The sample table holds 100,000 to 150,000 clones, of which roughly two thirds were seen once. The ten top clones hold about 1.5% of the sample.

Turning to this clone: Its antigen is unknown. Base qualities are not provided; no much larger clone lies one nucleotide away.

In total, approximately 610 healthy bone marrow donors made up the cohort. All cohort members were sampled while nominally healthy, although unrecorded immune exposures were likely present. The donor was CMV seropositive and belonged to the group of 250 to 350 seropositive cohort members. Every donor gave a peripheral blood sample, and the peripheral blood mononuclear cells from that sample were used for TCR beta sequencing. Genomic DNA was extracted from the blood cell samples with the Qiagen DNeasy Blood Extraction Kit. Sequencing was performed on PBMCs. The chain was built from TRBV27 and TRBJ2-3; perhaps TRBD1 is the D gene, with 5 bases matching. This TCR was recovered from a man aged 25 to 40 in good health and CMV-seropositive. The DNA is TGTGCCAGCAGCATTTCCAGGGTTCTCGCAGATACGCAGTATTTT. Its protein is CASSISRVLADTQYF.